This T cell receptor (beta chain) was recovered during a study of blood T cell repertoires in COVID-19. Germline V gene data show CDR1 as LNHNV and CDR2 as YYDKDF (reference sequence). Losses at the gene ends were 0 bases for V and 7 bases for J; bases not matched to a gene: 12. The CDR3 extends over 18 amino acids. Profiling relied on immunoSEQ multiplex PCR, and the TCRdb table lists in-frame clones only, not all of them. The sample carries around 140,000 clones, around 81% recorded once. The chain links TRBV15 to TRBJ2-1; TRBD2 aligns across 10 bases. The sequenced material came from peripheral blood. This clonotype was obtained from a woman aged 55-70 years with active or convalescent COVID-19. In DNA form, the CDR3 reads TGTGCCACCAGCAGAGATGCGGTGGGACTAGCGAGTAGGAATGAGCAGTTCTTC. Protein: CATSRDAVGLASRNEQFF.